This entry describes one TCR beta chain. The antigen is undetermined. The source of the sample is a study of monozygotic twins with inflammatory bowel disease. Study conclusions and caveats: Fewer shared clonotypes with others were found in IBD patients than in healthy twins, especially with disease activity.

Following a re-call of the 5' RACE reads, TCRdb has one entry per CDR3 protein and lacks DNA. This sample contains 150,000 to 200,000 distinct CDR3 sequences. The germline CDR1 and CDR2 sequences are SGHRS and YFSETQ. CDR3 length: 21 residues. This rearrangement joins TRBV5-1 to TRBJ2-1; the TCRdb D gene call, TRBD2, has no DNA to confirm it. The sequencing sample was made of blood. The sequence came from a human donor with ulcerative colitis or Crohn's disease, or a healthy co-twin of an affected twin (not recorded which). The CDR3 reads CASSGQGSLAGGSSSYNEQFF. Drawing the rest from reference TRBV5-1 and TRBJ2-1, the complete variable domain is KAGVTQTPRYLIKTRGQQVTLSCSPISGHRSVSWYQQTPGQGLQFLFEYFSETQRNKGNFPGRFSGRQFSNSRSEMNVSTLELGDSALYLCASSGQGSLAGGSSSYNEQFFGPGTRLTVL.